This T cell receptor (beta chain) was obtained from a study of shared clonotypes between healthy human individuals. Whole-study findings and limits: Clonotype sharing among donors, it was expected, would be affected by sequencing depth.

Only in-frame clones appear in the TCRdb table, and some are missing; sequencing was by immunoSEQ multiplex PCR. The data contain some 2,000,000 clones, approximately 95% of them seen just once; the ten biggest clones take up 0.85% to 1.2%. CD8 cells classed as naive were CD45RO-negative and positively selected for CCR7, excluding terminally differentiated effector memory CD45RA+ cells. Regarding this clone: Its antigen is undetermined.

The CDR3 length is 13 residues. Germline V gene data show CDR1 as SEHNR and CDR2 as FQNEAQ (reference sequence). The junction had 3 bases not matched to a gene; V was cut back by 6 bases and J by 4 bases. The receptor comes from a man younger than 30 in good health. Sequenced input: naive CD8+ T cells sorted from blood. V usage is TRBV7-9 and J usage is TRBJ2-7, with TRBD1 identical over 10 bases. CDR3: CASRGTGVYEQYF. The CDR3 nucleotides read TGTGCCAGCAGGGGGACAGGGGTTTACGAGCAGTACTTC.